What follows is one T cell receptor (beta chain) and its context. The data were produced by immunoSEQ multiplex PCR, yet TCRdb's version contains in-frame clones alone and is incomplete. The sample contains about 610,000 clones, about 96% of which appear only once. The germline V gene has CDR1 GTSNPN and CDR2 SVGIG (reference sequence). The ends were cut back, 1 base at V and 3 bases at J, with 10 bases in the middle. This CDR3 contains 14 residues. Terminally differentiated effector memory CD45RA+ cells were left out of the naive CD8 fraction, which was CD45RO-negative and positively selected for CCR7. This entry belongs to a study of shared clonotypes between healthy human individuals.

The receptor was isolated from a woman in her 30s in good health. The V gene is TRBV30, the J gene TRBJ1-5, with D unclear. Sequencing was carried out using naive CD8+ T cells sorted from blood. Here the CDR3 reads CAWSAGTSNQPQHF. For the CDR3, the DNA is TGTGCCTGGAGTGCGGGCACCTCCAATCAGCCCCAGCATTTT.